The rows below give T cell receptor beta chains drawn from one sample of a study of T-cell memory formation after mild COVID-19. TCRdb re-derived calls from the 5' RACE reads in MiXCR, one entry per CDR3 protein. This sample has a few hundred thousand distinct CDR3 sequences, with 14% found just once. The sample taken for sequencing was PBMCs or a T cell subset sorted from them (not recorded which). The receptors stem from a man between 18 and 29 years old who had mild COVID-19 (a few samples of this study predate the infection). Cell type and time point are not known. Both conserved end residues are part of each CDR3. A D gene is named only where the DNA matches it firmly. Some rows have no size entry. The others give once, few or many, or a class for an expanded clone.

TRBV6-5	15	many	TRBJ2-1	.	CASRAWQRPPNEQFF	TGTGCCAGCAGAGCGTGGCAGAGACCTCCCAATGAGCAGTTCTTC
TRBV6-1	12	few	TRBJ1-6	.	CASSTRNSPLHF	TGTGCCAGCAGTACAAGAAATTCACCCCTCCACTTT
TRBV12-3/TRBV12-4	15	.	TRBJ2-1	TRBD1	CASSFPPRGLNEQFF	TGTGCCAGCAGTTTCCCCCCCAGGGGGTTGAATGAGCAGTTCTTC
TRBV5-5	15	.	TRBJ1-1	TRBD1	CASSLRHRGDTEAFF	TGTGCCAGCAGCTTGCGGCACAGGGGGGACACTGAAGCTTTCTTT
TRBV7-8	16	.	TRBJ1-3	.	CASSYGQGFSGNTIYF	TGTGCCAGCAGCTACGGCCAGGGCTTTTCTGGAAACACCATATATTTT
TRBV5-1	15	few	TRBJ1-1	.	CASSHGPSVGTEAFF	TGCGCCAGCAGCCACGGACCGTCGGTTGGCACTGAAGCTTTCTTT
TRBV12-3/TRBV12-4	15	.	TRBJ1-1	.	CASTIKGRENTEAFF	TGTGCCAGCACCATTAAGGGACGGGAGAACACTGAAGCTTTCTTT
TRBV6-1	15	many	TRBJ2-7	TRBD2	CASSLSSGGSDEQYF	TGTGCCAGCAGTTTGTCTAGCGGGGGGAGTGACGAGCAGTACTTC
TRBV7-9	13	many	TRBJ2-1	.	CASTLQQGIEQFF	TGTGCCAGCACTCTCCAACAGGGTATTGAGCAGTTCTTC
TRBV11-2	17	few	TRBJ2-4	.	CASSLEGWSKYKNIQYF	TGTGCCAGCAGCTTAGAGGGGTGGAGCAAGTACAAAAACATTCAGTACTTC
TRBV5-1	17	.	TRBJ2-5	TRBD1	CASSLAPLDRAGETQYF	TGCGCCAGCAGCTTGGCCCCATTAGACAGGGCGGGAGAGACCCAGTACTTC
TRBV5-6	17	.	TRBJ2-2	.	CASSLLSELTNTGELFF	TGTGCCAGCAGCTTGCTTAGCGAGCTTACGAACACCGGGGAGCTGTTTTTT
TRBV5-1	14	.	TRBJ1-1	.	CATSARDMNTEAFF	TGCGCCACCTCGGCACGCGACATGAACACTGAAGCTTTCTTT
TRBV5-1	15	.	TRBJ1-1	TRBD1	CASSWGGTGNTEAFF	TGCGCCAGCAGCTGGGGGGGGACAGGGAACACTGAAGCTTTCTTT
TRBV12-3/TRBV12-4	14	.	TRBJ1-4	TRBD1	CASSPTGNREKLFF	TGTGCCAGCAGTCCGACAGGGAATCGCGAAAAACTGTTTTTT
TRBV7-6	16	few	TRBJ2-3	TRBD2	CASSRGWGGIPDTQYF	TGTGCCAGCAGCCGAGGTTGGGGGGGGATACCAGATACGCAGTATTTT
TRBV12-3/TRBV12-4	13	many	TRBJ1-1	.	CASRGIMNTEAFF	TGTGCCAGCAGAGGGATTATGAACACTGAAGCTTTCTTT
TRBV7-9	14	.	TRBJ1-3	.	CASSRQLSGNTIYF	TGTGCCAGCAGCCGACAGTTATCTGGAAACACCATATATTTT
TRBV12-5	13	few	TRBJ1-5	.	CASGLGARQPQHF	TGTGCTAGTGGTTTGGGGGCGCGACAGCCCCAGCATTTT
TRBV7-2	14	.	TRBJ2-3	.	CASSARPEADTQYF	TGTGCCAGCAGCGCAAGACCGGAGGCAGATACGCAGTATTTT
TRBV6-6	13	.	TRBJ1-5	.	CASSPTVRGAQHF	TGTGCCAGCAGCCCGACCGTCCGCGGGGCCCAGCATTTT
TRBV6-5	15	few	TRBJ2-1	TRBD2	CASTPGGGAWNEQFF	TGTGCCAGCACACCCGGCGGGGGGGCCTGGAATGAGCAGTTCTTC
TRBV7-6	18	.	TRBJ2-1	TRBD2	CASSLVASGASSYNEQFF	TGTGCCAGCAGCTTAGTGGCTAGCGGGGCTAGCTCCTACAATGAGCAGTTCTTC
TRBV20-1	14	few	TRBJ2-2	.	CSVSGRGEGGELFF	TGCAGTGTCAGCGGCAGGGGCGAGGGCGGGGAGCTGTTTTTT